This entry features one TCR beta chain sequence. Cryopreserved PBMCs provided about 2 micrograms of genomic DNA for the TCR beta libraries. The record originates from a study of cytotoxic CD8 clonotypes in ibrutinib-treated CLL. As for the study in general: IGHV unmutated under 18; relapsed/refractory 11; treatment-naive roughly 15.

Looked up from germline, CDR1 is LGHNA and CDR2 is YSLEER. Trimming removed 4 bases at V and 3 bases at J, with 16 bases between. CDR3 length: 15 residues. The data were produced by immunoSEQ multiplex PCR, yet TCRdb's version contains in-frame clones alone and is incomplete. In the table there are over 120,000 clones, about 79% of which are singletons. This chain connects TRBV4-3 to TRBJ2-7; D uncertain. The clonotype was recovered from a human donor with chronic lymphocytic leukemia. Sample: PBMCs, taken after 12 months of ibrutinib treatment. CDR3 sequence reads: CASSLAYPQYYEQYF. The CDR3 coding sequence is TGCGCCAGCAGCCTTGCCTATCCGCAATACTACGAGCAGTACTTC.